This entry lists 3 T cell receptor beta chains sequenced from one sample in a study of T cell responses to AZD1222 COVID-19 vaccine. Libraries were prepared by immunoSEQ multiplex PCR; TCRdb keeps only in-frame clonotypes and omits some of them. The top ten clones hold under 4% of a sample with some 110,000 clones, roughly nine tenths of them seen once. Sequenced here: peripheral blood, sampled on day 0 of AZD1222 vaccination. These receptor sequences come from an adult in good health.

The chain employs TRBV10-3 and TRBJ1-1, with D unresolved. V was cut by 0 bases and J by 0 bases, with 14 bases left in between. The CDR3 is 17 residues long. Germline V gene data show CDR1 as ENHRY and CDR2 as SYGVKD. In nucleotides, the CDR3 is TGTGCCATCAGTGAGTCCCGGGGTGACTGGGTGAACACTGAAGCTTTCTTT. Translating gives CAISESRGDWVNTEAFF.

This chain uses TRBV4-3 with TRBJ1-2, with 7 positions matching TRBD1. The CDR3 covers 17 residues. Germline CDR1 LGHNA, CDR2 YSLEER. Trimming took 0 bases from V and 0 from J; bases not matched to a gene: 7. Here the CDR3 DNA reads TGCGCCAGCAGCCAAGATACAGGGGTTTTAACTAACTATGGCTACACCTTC. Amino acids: CASSQDTGVLTNYGYTF.

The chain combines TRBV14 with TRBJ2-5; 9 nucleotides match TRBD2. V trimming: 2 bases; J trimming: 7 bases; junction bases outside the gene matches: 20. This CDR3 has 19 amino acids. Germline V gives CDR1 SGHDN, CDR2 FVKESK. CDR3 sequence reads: CASSQYRSTSGSPLGTQYF. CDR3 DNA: TGTGCCAGCAGCCAATACCGAAGTACTAGCGGGTCCCCCCTGGGGACCCAGTACTTC.